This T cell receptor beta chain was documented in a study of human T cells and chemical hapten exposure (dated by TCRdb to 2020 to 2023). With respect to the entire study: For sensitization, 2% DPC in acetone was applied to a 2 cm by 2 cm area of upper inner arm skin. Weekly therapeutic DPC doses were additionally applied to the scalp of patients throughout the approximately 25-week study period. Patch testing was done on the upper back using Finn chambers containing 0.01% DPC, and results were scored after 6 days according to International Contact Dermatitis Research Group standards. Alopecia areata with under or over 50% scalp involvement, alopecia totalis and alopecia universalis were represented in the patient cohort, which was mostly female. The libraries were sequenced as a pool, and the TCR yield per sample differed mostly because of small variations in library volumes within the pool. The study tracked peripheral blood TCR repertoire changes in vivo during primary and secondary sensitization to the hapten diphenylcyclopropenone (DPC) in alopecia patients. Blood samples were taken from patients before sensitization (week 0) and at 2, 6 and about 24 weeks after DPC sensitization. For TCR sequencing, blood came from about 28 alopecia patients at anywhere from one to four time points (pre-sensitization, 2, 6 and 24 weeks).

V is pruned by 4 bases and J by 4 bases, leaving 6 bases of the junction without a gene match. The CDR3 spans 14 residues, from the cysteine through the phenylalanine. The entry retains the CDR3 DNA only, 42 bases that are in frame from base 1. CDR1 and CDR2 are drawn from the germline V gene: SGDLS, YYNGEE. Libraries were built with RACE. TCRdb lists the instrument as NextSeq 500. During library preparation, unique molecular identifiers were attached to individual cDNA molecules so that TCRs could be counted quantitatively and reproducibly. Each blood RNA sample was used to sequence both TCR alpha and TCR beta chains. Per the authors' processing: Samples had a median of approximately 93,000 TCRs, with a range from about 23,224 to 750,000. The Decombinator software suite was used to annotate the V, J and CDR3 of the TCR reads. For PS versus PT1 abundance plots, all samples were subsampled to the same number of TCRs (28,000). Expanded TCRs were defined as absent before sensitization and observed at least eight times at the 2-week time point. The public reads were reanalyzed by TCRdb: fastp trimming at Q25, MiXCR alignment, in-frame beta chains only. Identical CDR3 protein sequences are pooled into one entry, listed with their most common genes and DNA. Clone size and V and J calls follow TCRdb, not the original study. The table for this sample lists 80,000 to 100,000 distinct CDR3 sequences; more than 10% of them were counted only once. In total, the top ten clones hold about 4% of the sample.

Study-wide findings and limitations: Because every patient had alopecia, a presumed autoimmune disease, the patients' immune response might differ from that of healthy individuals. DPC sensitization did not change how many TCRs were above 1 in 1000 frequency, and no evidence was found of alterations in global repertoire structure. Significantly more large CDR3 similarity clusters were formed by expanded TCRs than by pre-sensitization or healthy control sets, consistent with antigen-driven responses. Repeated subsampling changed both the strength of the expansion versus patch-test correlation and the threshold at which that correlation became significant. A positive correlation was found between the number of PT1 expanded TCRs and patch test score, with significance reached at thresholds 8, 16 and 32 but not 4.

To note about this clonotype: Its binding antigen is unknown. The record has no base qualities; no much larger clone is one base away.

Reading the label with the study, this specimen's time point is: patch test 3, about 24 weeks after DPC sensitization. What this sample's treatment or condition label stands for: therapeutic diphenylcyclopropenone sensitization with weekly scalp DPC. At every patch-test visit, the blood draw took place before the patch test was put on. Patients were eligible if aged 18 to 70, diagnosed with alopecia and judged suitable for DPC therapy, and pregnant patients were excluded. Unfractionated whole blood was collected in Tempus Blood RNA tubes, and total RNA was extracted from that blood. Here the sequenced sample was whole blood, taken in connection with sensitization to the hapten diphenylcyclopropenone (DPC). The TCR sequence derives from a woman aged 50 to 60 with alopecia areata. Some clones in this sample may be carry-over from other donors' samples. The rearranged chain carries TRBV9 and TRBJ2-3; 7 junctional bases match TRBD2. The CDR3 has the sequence CASSRGGSSDTQYF. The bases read TGTGCCAGCAGCCGCGGGGGTAGCTCAGATACGCAGTATTTT.